This T cell receptor (beta chain) came from a study of T cells after yellow fever vaccination. TCRdb analysed the 5' RACE reads with MiXCR anew, one entry per CDR3 protein. The table includes just under 600,000 distinct CDR3 sequences, approximately 15% detected once. There are 15 residues in the CDR3. V dropped 0 bases and J dropped 6 bases, with 15 bases sitting between them. CDR1 is SGHRS, CDR2 YFSETQ, per germline. This clonotype was seen ten or more times. This sample comprised PBMCs, obtained on the day of the yellow fever booster vaccination. The chain is built from TRBV5-1 and TRBJ2-5; possible D gene TRBD1, 6 bases. This TCR was recovered from a man aged 25 to 40 who received the YFV17D yellow fever vaccine. The CDR3 region has the DNA TGCGCCAGCAGCTTGGACAGGGCCGAGGGGAAGACCCAGTACTTC. Its translation: CASSLDRAEGKTQYF. The full variable domain, with the rest looked up from reference TRBV5-1 and TRBJ2-5, is KAGVTQTPRYLIKTRGQQVTLSCSPISGHRSVSWYQQTPGQGLQFLFEYFSETQRNKGNFPGRFSGRQFSNSRSEMNVSTLELGDSALYLCASSLDRAEGKTQYFGPGTRLLVL.